The source of this TCR beta chain is a study of beta chain features in type 1 diabetes. Regarding the study as a whole: Unsettled here was the matter of whether HLA type influences TCRB rearrangement.

Sequenced material consisted of expressed TCRB transcripts (all of the isolated RNA was reverse transcribed). Assay: immunoSEQ multiplex PCR; the TCRdb copy retains only in-frame clones and omits some. The profile covers around 340,000 clones, with roughly a fifth appearing a single time and around 0.044% taken by the ten largest. This clone has just a few counts. Its antigen remains unidentified. Trimming took 0 bases from V and 2 from J, leaving 4 bases between them. The CDR3 has 13 residues. Germline V gene lookup returns CDR1 GTSNPN and CDR2 SVGIG (reference sequence). The genes are TRBV30 and TRBJ2-2; D not certain. Specimen: naive CD4+ T cells from blood. The clonotype originates from a woman between 18 and 29 years old in good health. The chain's CDR3 is CAWSVLNTGELFF. As DNA, the CDR3 is TGTGCCTGGAGTGTACTTAACACCGGGGAGCTGTTTTTT.